This TCR beta chain was sequenced for a study of T cells in Graves' hyperthyroidism and ophthalmopathy. Study observations and caveats: Onset of ophthalmopathy came a median approximately 6.9 months after the model predicted it.

Template material for amplifying TCR beta CDR3 regions consisted of RNA transcripts. An initial round of RT-PCR targeting the TCR CDR3 relied on the HTBI primer set. TCRdb ran MiXCR on the multiplex PCR reads and lists one entry per CDR3 protein. The sample carries 700,000 or so distinct CDR3 sequences, more than 12% recorded once. The CDR3 sequence is 16 residues long. Many counts were recorded for this clonotype. Antigen unknown. The material sequenced was blood. The receptor's source is a woman aged 50 to 65 with Graves' ophthalmopathy. V usage is TRBV3-2 and J usage is TRBJ1-1; the table's D gene call, TRBD1, was not cross checked with the DNA. TRBV3-2 is classified as a pseudogene. CDR3 coding DNA: TGTGCCAGCAGCCAGTGTCCGACACGCCCGAACACTGAAGCTTTCTTT. Its translation: CASSQCPTRPNTEAFF.